Shown below are 26 T cell receptor beta chains from a single sample sequenced in a study of T cell responses to AZD1222 COVID-19 vaccine. Generated by immunoSEQ multiplex PCR, the TCRdb table keeps only in-frame clones and is missing some. The table lists 75,000 to 95,000 clones, around 93% of them singletons. Sequenced here: peripheral blood, sampled 28 days after the second AZD1222 dose. The receptors were gathered from an adult who received the AZD1222 COVID-19 vaccine.

In DNA, the CDR3 is TGTGCCTGGAGGGGATCTTCGGGAGAGCAGTACTTC. It yields the protein CAWRGSSGEQYF. The chain has TRBV30 and TRBJ2-7, with D possibly TRBD2 on 5 matching bases. The CDR3 is 12 residues long. Germline CDR1 GTSNPN, CDR2 SVGIG (reference sequence). Trimming pared 3 bases from V and 7 bases from J, leaving 13 bases between.

This clone was seen just once. The chain has TRBV12-3 or TRBV12-4 and TRBJ2-1; the D gene is possibly TRBD1 (5 bases). CDR3 size: 12 residues. Trimming stripped 5 bases from V and 8 bases from J, with 10 bases between. The DNA of the CDR3 is TGTGCCAGCAGTGCCGAAGGGGATGAGCAGTTCTTC. This translates into CASSAEGDEQFF.

V is TRBV5-1 and J is TRBJ2-5; perhaps D is TRBD1 or TRBD2 (5 bases each). V lost 3 bases to trimming and J lost 4 bases, with 13 bases between them. The CDR3 runs to 14 residues. From germline, CDR1 is SGHRS and CDR2 YFSETQ. This chain's CDR3 is CASSSNPGAETQYF. The CDR3 DNA is TGCGCCAGCAGCTCGAATCCCGGGGCAGAGACCCAGTACTTC.

The chain combines TRBV5-1 with TRBJ2-1; 9 nucleotides match TRBD1. J lost 5 bases, V lost 4 bases, and 1 base had no gene match. The length of the CDR3 is 13 residues. CDR1 SGHRS and CDR2 YFSETQ come from the germline V gene. CDR3 sequence reads: CASSRTGDNEQFF. In DNA form, the CDR3 reads TGCGCCAGCAGCCGGACAGGGGACAATGAGCAGTTCTTC. The variable domain in full, completed from reference TRBV5-1 and TRBJ2-1, reads KAGVTQTPRYLIKTRGQQVTLSCSPISGHRSVSWYQQTPGQGLQFLFEYFSETQRNKGNFPGRFSGRQFSNSRSEMNVSTLELGDSALYLCASSRTGDNEQFFGPGTRLTVL.

The sample holds one count of this clone. This chain joins TRBV10-3 and TRBJ2-3, with 10 bases that match TRBD2. V trimming: 3 bases; J trimming: 3 bases; junction bases outside the gene matches: 12. This CDR3 has 18 residues. Germline CDR1 reads ENHRY; CDR2 reads SYGVKD. The CDR3: CAISEGRLAGDGTDTQYF. As DNA, the CDR3 is TGTGCCATCAGTGAAGGTCGGCTAGCGGGAGATGGTACAGATACGCAGTATTTT.

The gene calls are TRBV28 and TRBJ2-2, with TRBD2 matching over 8 bases. V was pared by 7 bases and J by 3 bases, with 4 bases of the junction left unmatched. The CDR3 has 14 residues. Germline CDR1 and CDR2: MDHEN and SYDVKM. CDR3: CASKRGQYTGELFF. In nucleotides, the CDR3 is TGTGCCAGCAAGCGGGGGCAGTACACCGGGGAGCTGTTTTTT.

The V and J genes are TRBV28 and TRBJ1-1; D not certain. The CDR3 has 11 residues. V was pared by 3 bases and J by 8 bases, with 7 bases between. Germline CDR1 reads MDHEN; CDR2 reads SYDVKM. CDR3 in amino acids: CASSLLREAFF. Here the CDR3 DNA reads TGTGCCAGCAGTTTGCTCAGGGAAGCTTTCTTT.

The chain employs TRBV6-5 and TRBJ2-1, with TRBD2 matching 9 bases. This CDR3 has 13 residues. Per germline, CDR1 MNHEY and CDR2 SVGAGI. Trimming at V came to 6 bases and at J to 9 bases, leaving 6 bases not matched to a gene. In DNA, the CDR3 is TGTGCCAGCAGGGTAGCGGGAGCACCTGAGCAGTTCTTC. Protein product: CASRVAGAPEQFF.

The chain is built from TRBV10-2 and TRBJ1-5, with unresolved D. Germline loops: CDR1 WSHSY, CDR2 SAAADI. Trimming pared 0 bases from V and 0 bases from J, leaving 6 bases between. The CDR3 runs to 15 residues. Written as DNA, the CDR3 is TGCGCCAGCAGTGAGTCAGGGTTTAGCAATCAGCCCCAGCATTTT. It specifies CASSESGFSNQPQHF.

A single count supports this clone. The CDR3 nucleotides read TGTGCCAGCAGCTTAGAAGCGGTAACCGGGGAGCTGTTTTTT. Its translation is CASSLEAVTGELFF. The chain links TRBV7-6 to TRBJ2-2, with D possibly being TRBD2 (5 bases). The V end was cut by 1 base, the J end by 5 bases, with 8 bases between. This CDR3 is 14 amino acids long. Germline V lookup: CDR1 SGHVS, CDR2 FNYEAQ. The entire variable domain, with the rest obtained from reference TRBV7-6 and TRBJ2-2, is as follows: GAGVSQSPRYKVTKRGQDVALRCDPISGHVSLYWYRQALGQGPEFLTYFNYEAQQDKSGLPNDRFSAERPEGSISTLTIQRTEQRDSAMYRCASSLEAVTGELFFGEGSRLTVL.

The J gene is TRBJ2-7, the V gene TRBV7-9; D remains unclear. The V gene lost 5 bases and the J gene lost 4 bases, with 9 bases spanning the gap. This CDR3 region has 12 residues. From germline, CDR1 is SEHNR and CDR2 FQNEAQ (reference sequence). In nucleotides, the CDR3 is TGTGCCAGCAGCCTGACTCGTTACGAGCAGTACTTC. It encodes CASSLTRYEQYF. Looking up the rest from reference TRBV7-9 and TRBJ2-7 gives the full variable domain: DTGVSQNPRHKITKRGQNVTFRCDPISEHNRLYWYRQTLGQGPEFLTYFQNEAQLEKSRLLSDRFSAERPKGSFSTLEIQRTEQGDSAMYLCASSLTRYEQYFGPGTRLTVT.

Only a few counts were recorded for this clone. The chain employs TRBV6-1 and TRBJ2-7, with D hard to call. The germline V gene has CDR1 MNHNS and CDR2 SASEGT. The V and J ends lost 0 bases and 5 bases respectively, with 14 bases between them. The CDR3 consists of 15 residues. The CDR3 DNA reads as TGTGCCAGCAGTGAAGCGGCAGGAGCCCTCCACGAGCAGTACTTC. This gives the protein CASSEAAGALHEQYF.

The chain combines TRBV27 with TRBJ1-1, with D possibly matching TRBD1 (6 bases). CDR1 MNHEY and CDR2 SMNVEV come from the germline V gene (reference sequence). The V end lost 4 bases, the J end lost 1 base, and 19 bases lay between the germline ends. CDR3 length: 17 residues. CDR3 in DNA: TGTGCCAGCAGTTCGTCGGGCAGGGGCGTTACGAACACTGAAGCTTTCTTT. This codes for CASSSSGRGVTNTEAFF.

The chain employs TRBV10-3 and TRBJ1-2; a possible D gene is TRBD1 (6 bases). The CDR3 extends over 15 amino acids. V was cut by 4 bases and J by 8 bases, with 20 bases left in between. Germline-derived CDR1 and CDR2 are ENHRY and SYGVKD. The CDR3 DNA reads as TGTGCCATCAGTGGGACCTGGATACAGGGTAGCGGCTACACCTTC. As protein: CAISGTWIQGSGYTF.

The V gene is TRBV15, the J gene TRBJ1-1; 11 positions agree with TRBD1. CDR1 LNHNV and CDR2 YYDKDF come from the germline V gene (reference sequence). The V gene end was trimmed by 1 base and the J gene end by 4 bases; junction bases not matched to a gene: 5. This CDR3 is built from 16 residues. The CDR3 sequence: CATSRGTGGRGTEAFF. CDR3 nucleotides: TGTGCCACCAGCAGAGGGACAGGGGGCAGGGGCACTGAAGCTTTCTTT.

The chain recombines TRBV11-1 with TRBJ2-1, with TRBD1 matching over 8 bases. The length of the CDR3 is 15 residues. After removal of 1 base from V and 9 bases from J, the junction contained 8 bases not matched to a gene. The germline CDR1 and CDR2 sequences are SGHAT and FQDESV (reference sequence). CDR3 region: CASSLVSQGAGEQFF. As DNA, the CDR3 is TGTGCCAGCAGCTTAGTAAGTCAGGGGGCCGGTGAGCAGTTCTTC.

The chain recombines TRBV5-5 with TRBJ2-1, with 7 bases aligning to TRBD2. V lost 0 bases, J lost 3 bases, and 6 bases stayed unmatched. CDR3 length: 16 amino acids. The germline gives CDR1 SGHKS, CDR2 YYEKEE (reference sequence). The CDR3 DNA reads TGTGCCAGCAGCTTGGCCTTTGGGAGGGTCTACAATGAGCAGTTCTTC. Translating it yields CASSLAFGRVYNEQFF.

The rearrangement joins TRBV25-1 to TRBJ2-7, with 12 bases lining up with TRBD1. The J segment lost 5 bases and the V segment lost 1 base, leaving 3 bases of the junction unmatched. The CDR3 is made up of 15 amino acids. Per the germline V gene, CDR1 is MGHDK and CDR2 is SYGVNS. DNA of the CDR3: TGTGCCAGCAGTGAATGGGGGACAGGGGGCGACGAGCAGTACTTC. Its translation: CASSEWGTGGDEQYF.

CDR3 DNA: TGTGCCAGCAGCCGGAGCAGGGTTCCTGGGGCCAACGTCCTGACTTTC. Amino acid sequence: CASSRSRVPGANVLTF. The chain joins TRBV11-2 to TRBJ2-6, with D possibly being TRBD1 (5 bases). The CDR3 runs 16 residues. CDR1 is SGHAT and CDR2 is FQNNGV in the germline V gene. V was pared by 5 bases and J by 2 bases, with 13 bases between.

The V gene is TRBV5-5, the J gene TRBJ2-1; the D is unclear. Germline V lookup: CDR1 SGHKS, CDR2 YYEKEE (reference sequence). V lost 5 bases and J 6 bases, leaving 12 bases between the germline ends. The length of the CDR3 is 13 residues. The CDR3 bases are TGTGCCAGCAGTGGGGTGGGCTCCAATGAGCAGTTCTTC. Residues: CASSGVGSNEQFF.

V and J are TRBV27 and TRBJ2-7, with TRBD2 identical over 14 bases. Germline loops: CDR1 MNHEY, CDR2 SMNVEV (reference sequence). Losses at the gene ends were 5 bases for V and 4 bases for J; bases not matched to a gene: 4. This CDR3 has 15 residues. CDR3 coding DNA: TGTGCCAGCAGTGGAGGGACTAGCGGGAGATACGAGCAGTACTTC. This codes for CASSGGTSGRYEQYF.

This rearrangement joins TRBV2 to TRBJ2-1; unclear D gene. The CDR3 is 12 residues long. V gave up 2 bases and J gave up 10 bases, with 9 bases separating them. Germline V gene sequence: CDR1 SNHLY, CDR2 FYNNEI. CDR3 bases: TGTGCCAGCAGTGAAACACTCGGGGAGCAGTTCTTC. Protein sequence: CASSETLGEQFF.

The J gene is TRBJ1-5, the V gene TRBV2; no clear D. From germline, CDR1 is SNHLY and CDR2 FYNNEI. V was trimmed by 0 bases and J by 6 bases, leaving 12 bases between them. The CDR3 is 15 residues long. Here the CDR3 DNA reads TGTGCCAGCAGTGAAGCTGGCGTGGGAGGTCAGCCCCAGCATTTT. This codes for CASSEAGVGGQPQHF.

The chain combines TRBV2 with TRBJ2-5; D gene unclear. Trimming stripped 2 bases from V and 2 bases from J, with 9 bases between. This CDR3 spans 14 amino acids. The germline V gene has CDR1 SNHLY and CDR2 FYNNEI. The CDR3 DNA sequence: TGTGCCAGCAGTGAAAAGGCAGCTCAAGAGACCCAGTACTTC. The encoded protein is CASSEKAAQETQYF. The full variable domain, in which reference TRBV2 and TRBJ2-5 provide the parts outside the CDR3, is EPEVTQTPSHQVTQMGQEVILRCVPISNHLYFYWYRQILGQKVEFLVSFYNNEISEKSEIFDDQFSVERPDGSNFTLKIRSTKLEDSAMYFCASSEKAAQETQYFGPGTRLLVL.

The chain carries TRBV28 and TRBJ1-5; D unclear. The V gene lost 3 bases and the J gene lost 5 bases, with 14 bases spanning the gap. This CDR3 comprises 15 residues. In germline, CDR1 is MDHEN, CDR2 SYDVKM. CDR3 nucleotides: TGTGCCAGCAGTTTCATGGCAGGTTGGGATCAGCCCCAGCATTTT. It yields the protein CASSFMAGWDQPQHF. Based on the CDR3 plus reference TRBV28 and TRBJ1-5, the full variable domain is DVKVTQSSRYLVKRTGEKVFLECVQDMDHENMFWYRQDPGLGLRLIYFSYDVKMKEKGDIPEGYSVSREKKERFSLILESASTNQTSMYLCASSFMAGWDQPQHFGDGTRLSIL.

V and J are TRBV11-2 and TRBJ2-1; the D gene is possibly TRBD1 (5 bases). The CDR3 loop spans 15 amino acids. V dropped 4 bases and J dropped 8 bases, with 18 bases sitting between them. Germline CDR1 reads SGHAT; CDR2 reads FQNNGV. The CDR3 spells CASSSRTTIVDEQFF. The CDR3 DNA is TGTGCCAGCAGCTCGCGGACAACCATCGTCGATGAGCAGTTCTTC.